This is a list of T cell receptor beta chains from one sample in a study of control samples from healthy donors and cancer patients. Measured with immunoSEQ multiplex PCR; TCRdb has only the in-frame clones, and not every one. The sample consists of 100,000 to 150,000 clones, under 95% of them appearing once. The sample was blood. These receptors were obtained from a man aged 18 to 30 in good health. The CDR3 runs from the conserved cysteine through the conserved F or W. Fields, in order: J gene, V gene, clone size, D gene, CDR3 DNA, CDR3 protein. A D gene is named only where the DNA matches it firmly. The size field is filled for only some rows; it gives once, few, many or a size class.

>TRBJ2-3|TRBV4-1|.|TRBD2
TGCGCCAGCAGCCAAGTCCCTCAGCGGGGGGGCCTCGATACGCAGTATTTT
CASSQVPQRGGLDTQYF
>TRBJ1-2|TRBV5-1|.|.
TGCGCCAGCAGCTCCCCTTCCAGGGTCGGGGAACAGTCTGGCTACACCTTC
CASSSPSRVGEQSGYTF
>TRBJ2-1|TRBV30|.|.
TGTGCCTGCCAGGAGACAACGAGGAATGAGCAGTTCTTC
CACQETTRNEQFF
>TRBJ1-2|TRBV27|once|.
TGTGCCAGCGCAAAGACAGAGTATAGGGGCTACACCTTC
CASAKTEYRGYTF
>TRBJ1-5|TRBV7-2|.|.
TGTGCCAGCAGCTTAGTAGTGGGGCAGGCATCACCCCAGCATTTT
CASSLVVGQASPQHF
>TRBJ2-5|TRBV18|.|.
TGTGCCAGCTCACCACCCCCCAAGGTTTTGGAGACCCAGTACTTC
CASSPPPKVLETQYF
>TRBJ2-1|TRBV27|.|TRBD2
TGTGCCAGCATAGCGGGGGGGAGCTCCTACAATGAGCAGTTCTTC
CASIAGGSSYNEQFF
>TRBJ1-5|TRBV2|many|.
TGTGCCAGCAGTGTGACAGCACATCAGCCCCAGCATTTT
CASSVTAHQPQHF
>TRBJ1-1|TRBV3-1/TRBV3-2|.|.
TGTGCCAGCAGCCTTACCGGAGACACTGAAGCTTTCTTT
CASSLTGDTEAFF
>TRBJ2-5|TRBV6-5|few|.
TGTGCCAGCGGCTCTTTAGGGGAGACCCAGTACTTC
CASGSLGETQYF
>TRBJ2-2|TRBV5-1|.|.
TGCGCCAGCAGCTTGCTTTTTCCGGGGACGACGAACACCGGGGAGCTGTTTTTT
CASSLLFPGTTNTGELFF
>TRBJ1-1|TRBV2|.|.
TGTGCCAGCAGGGAAACTACAGCTGAAGCTTTCTTT
CASRETTAEAFF
>TRBJ2-7|TRBV5-5|.|.
TGTGCCAGCAGCTTGTCCAGGGACTACGAGCAGTACTTC
CASSLSRDYEQYF
>TRBJ2-3|TRBV30|.|.
TGTGCCTGGGAGGGCATGTTCACAGATACGCAGTATTTT
CAWEGMFTDTQYF
>TRBJ2-1|TRBV14|.|TRBD2
TGTGCCAGCAGCCAAGATCTTCTTAGCGGGGTTGAGCAGTTCTTC
CASSQDLLSGVEQFF
>TRBJ1-1|TRBV19|.|TRBD1
TGTGCCAGTAGTATAATGGACAGGGGGCCGGGCACTGAAGCTTTCTTT
CASSIMDRGPGTEAFF
>TRBJ1-5|TRBV6-5|.|.
TGTGCCAGCAGGCCGTCAGGGAGCAATCAGCCCCAGCATTTT
CASRPSGSNQPQHF
>TRBJ1-4|TRBV11-2|once|.
TGTGCCAGCAGCCGTACACTACTCTCAGCAAATGAAAAACTGTTTTTT
CASSRTLLSANEKLFF
>TRBJ2-3|TRBV9|.|TRBD2
TGTGCCAGCAGCGATACGAGCGGGGGGGCCGCAGATACGCAGTATTTT
CASSDTSGGAADTQYF